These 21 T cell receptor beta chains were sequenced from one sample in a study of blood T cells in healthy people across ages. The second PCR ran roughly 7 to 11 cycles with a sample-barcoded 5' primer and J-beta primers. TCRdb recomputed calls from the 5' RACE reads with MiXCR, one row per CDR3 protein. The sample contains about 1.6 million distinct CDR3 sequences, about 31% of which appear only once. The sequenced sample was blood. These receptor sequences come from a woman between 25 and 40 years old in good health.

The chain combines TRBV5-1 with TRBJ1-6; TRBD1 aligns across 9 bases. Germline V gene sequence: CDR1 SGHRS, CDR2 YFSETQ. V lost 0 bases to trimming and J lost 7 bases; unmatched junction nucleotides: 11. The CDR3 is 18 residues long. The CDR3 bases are TGCGCCAGCAGCTTGGCCGTCTCGGGGACAGGGACGAATTCACCCCTCCACTTT. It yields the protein CASSLAVSGTGTNSPLHF.

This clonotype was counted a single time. The CDR3 reads CASSCRQGSSYEQYF. The CDR3 region has the DNA TGTGCCAGCAGTTGCCGACAGGGTAGCTCCTACGAGCAGTACTTC. V gene TRBV6-5 combines with J gene TRBJ2-7, with TRBD1 matching 7 bases. CDR1 and CDR2 from the germline V gene are MNHEY and SVGAGI. This CDR3 spans 15 amino acids. The V gene end was trimmed by 4 bases and the J gene end by 0 bases; junction bases not matched to a gene: 6.

CDR3 DNA sequence: TGTGCCAGCAGCCCCCCAGGATTTGGAAACACCATATATTTT. It yields the protein CASSPPGFGNTIYF. The chain recombines TRBV9 with TRBJ1-3; D not certain. The CDR3 runs 14 residues. V lost 4 bases and J 3 bases, leaving 11 bases between the germline ends. Germline CDR1 SGDLS, CDR2 YYNGEE.

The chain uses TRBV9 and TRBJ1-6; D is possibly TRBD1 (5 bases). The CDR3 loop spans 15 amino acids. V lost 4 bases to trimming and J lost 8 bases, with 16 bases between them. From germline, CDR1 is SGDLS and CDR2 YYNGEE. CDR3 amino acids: CASSPLGTDDSPLHF. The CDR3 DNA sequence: TGTGCCAGCAGCCCCTTAGGGACGGACGATTCACCCCTCCACTTT. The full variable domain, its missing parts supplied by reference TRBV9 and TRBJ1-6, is DSGVTQTPKHLITATGQRVTLRCSPRSGDLSVYWYQQSLDQGLQFLIQYYNGEERAKGNILERFSAQQFPDLHSELNLSSLELGDSALYFCASSPLGTDDSPLHFGNGTRLTVT.

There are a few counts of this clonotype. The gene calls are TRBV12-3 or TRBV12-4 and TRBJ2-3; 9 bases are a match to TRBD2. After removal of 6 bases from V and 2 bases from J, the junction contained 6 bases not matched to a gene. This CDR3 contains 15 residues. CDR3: CASSPSSGVTDTQYF. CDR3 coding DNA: TGTGCCAGCAGCCCATCTAGCGGGGTCACAGATACGCAGTATTTT.

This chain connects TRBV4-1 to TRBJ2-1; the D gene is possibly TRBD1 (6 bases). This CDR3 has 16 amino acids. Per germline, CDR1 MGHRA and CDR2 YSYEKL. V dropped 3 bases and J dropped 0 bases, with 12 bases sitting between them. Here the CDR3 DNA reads TGCGCCAGCAGCCAGTCGGACAGAAGCTCCTACAATGAGCAGTTCTTC. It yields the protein CASSQSDRSSYNEQFF.

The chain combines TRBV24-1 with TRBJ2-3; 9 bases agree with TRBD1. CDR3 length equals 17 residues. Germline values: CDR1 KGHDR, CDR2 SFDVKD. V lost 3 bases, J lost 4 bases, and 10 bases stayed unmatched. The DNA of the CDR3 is TGTGCCACCAGTGATCCCCGAACCGGGACAGGGTCAGATACGCAGTATTTT. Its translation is CATSDPRTGTGSDTQYF.

CDR3 bases: TGTGCCAGCAGCTTAGGGACTAGCGGGACCTACACAGATACGCAGTATTTT. This encodes CASSLGTSGTYTDTQYF. The chain links TRBV7-9 to TRBJ2-3, with 12 bases matching TRBD2. The germline V gene encodes CDR1 SEHNR and CDR2 FQNEAQ (reference sequence). The CDR3 spans 17 residues. The junction had 4 bases not matched to a gene; V was cut back by 1 base and J by 2 bases.

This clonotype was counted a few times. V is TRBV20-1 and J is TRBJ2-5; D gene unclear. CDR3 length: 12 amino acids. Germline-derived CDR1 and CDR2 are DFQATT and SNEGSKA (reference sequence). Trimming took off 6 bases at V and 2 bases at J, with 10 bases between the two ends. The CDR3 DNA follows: TGCAGTGCCCCCGTCCAACAAGAGACCCAGTACTTC. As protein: CSAPVQQETQYF.

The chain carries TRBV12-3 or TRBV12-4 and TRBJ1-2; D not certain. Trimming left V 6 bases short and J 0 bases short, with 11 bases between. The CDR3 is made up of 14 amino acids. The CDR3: CASRLQGPNYGYTF. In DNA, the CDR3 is TGTGCCAGCAGACTACAAGGGCCTAACTATGGCTACACCTTC.

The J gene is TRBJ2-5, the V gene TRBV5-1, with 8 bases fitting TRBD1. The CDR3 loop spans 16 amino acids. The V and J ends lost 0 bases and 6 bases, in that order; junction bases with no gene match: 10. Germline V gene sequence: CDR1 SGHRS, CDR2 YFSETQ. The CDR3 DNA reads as TGCGCCAGCAGCTTGGGCACGTTAGACAGGGGACAGACCCAGTACTTC. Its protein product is CASSLGTLDRGQTQYF.

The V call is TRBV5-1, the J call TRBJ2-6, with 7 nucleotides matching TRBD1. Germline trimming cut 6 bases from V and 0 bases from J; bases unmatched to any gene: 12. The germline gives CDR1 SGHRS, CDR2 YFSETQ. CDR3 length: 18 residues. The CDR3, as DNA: TGCGCCAGCAAATCGACAGGGAAGGGGCCCTCTGGGGCCAACGTCCTGACTTTC. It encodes CASKSTGKGPSGANVLTF.

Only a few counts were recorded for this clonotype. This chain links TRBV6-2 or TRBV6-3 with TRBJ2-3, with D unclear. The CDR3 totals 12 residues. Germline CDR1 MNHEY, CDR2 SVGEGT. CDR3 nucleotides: TGTGCTGCTGGCGGTAGCACAGATACGCAGTATTTT. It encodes CAAGGSTDTQYF.

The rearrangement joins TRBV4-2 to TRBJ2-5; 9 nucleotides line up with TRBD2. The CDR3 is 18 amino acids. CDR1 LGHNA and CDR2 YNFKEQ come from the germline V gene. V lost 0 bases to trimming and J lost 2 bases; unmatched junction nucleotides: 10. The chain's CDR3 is CASSQDLLAGIAQETQYF. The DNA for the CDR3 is TGTGCCAGCAGCCAAGATCTGCTAGCGGGAATTGCGCAAGAGACCCAGTACTTC.

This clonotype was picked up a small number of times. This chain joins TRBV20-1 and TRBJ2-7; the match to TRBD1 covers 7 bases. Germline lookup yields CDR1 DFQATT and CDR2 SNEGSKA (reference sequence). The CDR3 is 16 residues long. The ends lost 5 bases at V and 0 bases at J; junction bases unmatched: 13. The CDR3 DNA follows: TGCAGTGCTCAAGCAGGGGGACGGTACTTCTCCTACGAGCAGTACTTC. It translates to CSAQAGGRYFSYEQYF.

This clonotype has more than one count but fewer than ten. The CDR3 loop is CATSRDQTLAGGEQFF. CDR3 DNA: TGTGCCACCAGCAGAGATCAAACGCTAGCGGGAGGTGAGCAGTTCTTC. V gene TRBV15 combines with J gene TRBJ2-1; 11 positions agree with TRBD2. The CDR3 sequence is 16 residues long. Losses at the gene ends were 0 bases for V and 9 bases for J; bases not matched to a gene: 7. The V gene's germline CDR1 is LNHNV and CDR2 YYDKDF (reference sequence).

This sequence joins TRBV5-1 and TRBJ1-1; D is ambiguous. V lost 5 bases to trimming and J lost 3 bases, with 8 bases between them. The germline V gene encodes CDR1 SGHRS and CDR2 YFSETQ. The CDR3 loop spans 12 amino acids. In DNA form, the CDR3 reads TGCGCCAGCAGGGTGAAGGACACTGAAGCTTTCTTT. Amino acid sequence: CASRVKDTEAFF.

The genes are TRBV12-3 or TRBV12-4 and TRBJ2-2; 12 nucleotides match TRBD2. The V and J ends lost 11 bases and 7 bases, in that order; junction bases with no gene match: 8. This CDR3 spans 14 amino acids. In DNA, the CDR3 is TGTGCCGGGGGGACTAGCGGGCCTGGCGGGGAGCTGTTTTTT. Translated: CAGGTSGPGGELFF.

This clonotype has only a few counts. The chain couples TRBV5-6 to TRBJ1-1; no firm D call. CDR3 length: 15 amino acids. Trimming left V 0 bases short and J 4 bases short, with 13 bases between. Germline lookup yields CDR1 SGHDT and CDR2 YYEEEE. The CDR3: CASSLGRAVGTEAFF. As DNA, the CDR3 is TGTGCCAGCAGCTTGGGGCGGGCTGTCGGCACTGAAGCTTTCTTT.

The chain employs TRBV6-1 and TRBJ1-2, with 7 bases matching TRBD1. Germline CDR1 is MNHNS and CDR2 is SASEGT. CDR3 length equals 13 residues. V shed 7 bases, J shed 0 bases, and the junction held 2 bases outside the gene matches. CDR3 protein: CASMGQTNYGYTF. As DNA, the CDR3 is TGTGCCAGCATGGGACAGACTAACTATGGCTACACCTTC.

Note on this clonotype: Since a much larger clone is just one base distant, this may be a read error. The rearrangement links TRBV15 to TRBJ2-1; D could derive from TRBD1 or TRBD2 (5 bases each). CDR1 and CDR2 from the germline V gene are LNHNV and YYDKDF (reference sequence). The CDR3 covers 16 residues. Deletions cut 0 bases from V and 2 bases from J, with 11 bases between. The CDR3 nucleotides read TGTGCCACCAGCAGAGAGGGGGAGTTCCCCTACAATGAGCAGTTCTTC. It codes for CATSREGEFPYNEQFF.